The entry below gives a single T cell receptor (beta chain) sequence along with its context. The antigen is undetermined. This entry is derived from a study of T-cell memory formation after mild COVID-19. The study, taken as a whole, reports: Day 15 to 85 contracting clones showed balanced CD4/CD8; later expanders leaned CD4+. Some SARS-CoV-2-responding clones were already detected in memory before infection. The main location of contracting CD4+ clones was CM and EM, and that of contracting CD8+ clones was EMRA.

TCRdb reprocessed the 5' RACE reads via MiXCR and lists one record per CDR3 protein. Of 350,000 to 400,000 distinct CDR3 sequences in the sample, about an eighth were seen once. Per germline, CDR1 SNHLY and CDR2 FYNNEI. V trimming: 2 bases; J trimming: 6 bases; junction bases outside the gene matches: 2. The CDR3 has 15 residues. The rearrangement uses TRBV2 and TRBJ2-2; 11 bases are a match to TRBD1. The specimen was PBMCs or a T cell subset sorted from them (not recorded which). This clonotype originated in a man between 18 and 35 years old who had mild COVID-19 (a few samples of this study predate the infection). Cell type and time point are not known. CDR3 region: CASSEPGQGAGELFF. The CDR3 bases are TGTGCCAGCAGTGAACCGGGACAGGGGGCCGGGGAGCTGTTTTTT.